Sequencing of this T cell receptor (beta chain) was carried out in a study of long-term antiretroviral therapy in people with HIV. A v3.0 immunoSEQ assay was performed at survey level. Libraries were prepared by immunoSEQ multiplex PCR; TCRdb keeps only in-frame clonotypes and omits some of them. This sample has about 40,000 clones, with around 83% found just once. This receptor was taken from a man younger than 35 with HIV. Material: unsorted PBMCs, obtained 1 year after starting antiretroviral therapy.

DNA for the CDR3: TGTGCCAGCAGTTTAGGACAGGACTTCGGAAACACCATATATTTT. Its translation is CASSLGQDFGNTIYF. The chain links TRBV28 to TRBJ1-3; 7 nucleotides match TRBD1. The CDR3 sequence is 15 residues long. Trimming at V came to 2 bases and at J to 4 bases, leaving 5 bases not matched to a gene. Germline CDR1 and CDR2: MDHEN and SYDVKM.